This entry lists 31 T cell receptor beta chains sequenced from one sample in a study of blood T cells in healthy people across ages. Through a sample-barcoded 5' primer and a J-beta primer mix, a second PCR was run for 7 to 11 cycles. TCRdb ran MiXCR on the 5' RACE reads and lists one entry per CDR3 protein. In the table there are 1.8 million or so distinct CDR3 sequences, roughly 43% of which are singletons. Sequenced material: blood. The receptors derive from a human donor in good health.

The J gene is TRBJ2-4, the V gene TRBV20-1; tentatively, D is TRBD2 (5 bases). Per the germline V gene, CDR1 is DFQATT and CDR2 is SNEGSKA (reference sequence). The CDR3 runs 14 residues. Trimming took off 5 bases at V and 4 bases at J, with 15 bases between the two ends. In DNA form, the CDR3 reads TGCAGTGCTGGAGTCGGGGTAGGGAAAAACATTCAGTACTTC. This codes for CSAGVGVGKNIQYF.

This chain uses TRBV5-1 with TRBJ2-7; the D is unclear. Trimming left V 6 bases short and J 2 bases short, with 9 bases between. The CDR3 length is 12 residues. Germline V CDR1 and CDR2: SGHRS, YFSETQ. The CDR3 DNA sequence: TGCGCCAGCAAGTCTCGGGCCTACGAGCAGTACTTC. Encoded protein: CASKSRAYEQYF.

The chain recombines TRBV12-3 or TRBV12-4 with TRBJ2-3; D not resolved. V was shortened by 1 base and J by 10 bases, with 12 bases between the two germline ends. This CDR3 has 13 amino acids. CDR3 coding DNA: TGTGCCAGCAGTTTAGGTCTGGGGTTTGCGCAGTATTTT. Encoded protein: CASSLGLGFAQYF.

This clonotype came up a few times. This sequence joins TRBV15 and TRBJ2-7; 7 nucleotides match TRBD2. The CDR3 extends over 14 amino acids. J was trimmed by 5 bases and V by 1 base; bases with no gene match: 5. In germline, CDR1 is LNHNV, CDR2 YYDKDF (reference sequence). CDR3 sequence (DNA): TGTGCCACCAGCAGAGTATTCAGCGGGGACGAGCAGTACTTC. Translated: CATSRVFSGDEQYF.

This clonotype appeared a few times. This sequence joins TRBV20-1 and TRBJ2-1; 12 nucleotides agree with TRBD2. V gave up 0 bases and J gave up 7 bases; unmatched junction bases: 7. CDR1 is DFQATT and CDR2 is SNEGSKA in the germline V gene (reference sequence). The CDR3 is 16 amino acids. CDR3 amino acids: CSAREALAGGRNEQFF. CDR3 DNA: TGCAGTGCTAGAGAAGCCCTAGCGGGGGGGCGGAATGAGCAGTTCTTC.

The V gene is TRBV6-1, the J gene TRBJ2-7, with 9 nucleotides matching TRBD1. The trim removed 0 bases at V and 10 bases at J, leaving 25 bases unmatched. The CDR3 is 20 residues long. Germline CDR1 is MNHNS and CDR2 is SASEGT. The DNA of the CDR3 is TGTGCCAGCAGTGAAGCGAGTTGGGGACAGGGACCCTCAAGGGGAGAGACTCAGTACTTC. Protein product: CASSEASWGQGPSRGETQYF.

This rearrangement joins TRBV7-6 to TRBJ2-1; tentatively, D is TRBD1 (6 bases). Germline loops: CDR1 SGHVS, CDR2 FNYEAQ. CDR3 length: 13 residues. Trimming pared 2 bases from V and 7 bases from J, leaving 9 bases between. The DNA of the CDR3 is TGTGCCAGCAGCTTATTGGGGGCGAATGAGCAGTTCTTC. It codes for CASSLLGANEQFF.

The chain employs TRBV19 and TRBJ1-6; tentative D call: TRBD1 (5 bases). The CDR3 is made up of 16 amino acids. The germline V and J ends were trimmed by 0 bases and 9 bases, with 15 bases remaining between them. CDR1 and CDR2 (germline): LNHDA, SQIVND (reference sequence). The CDR3 spells CASSIDLPGRSSPLHF. CDR3 sequence (DNA): TGTGCCAGTAGTATAGATCTGCCAGGGAGGTCTTCACCCCTCCACTTT. The full variable domain, with the rest looked up from reference TRBV19 and TRBJ1-6, is DGGITQSPKYLFRKEGQNVTLSCEQNLNHDAMYWYRQDPGQGLRLIYYSQIVNDFQKGDIAEGYSVSREKKESFPLTVTSAQKNPTAFYLCASSIDLPGRSSPLHFGNGTRLTVT.

This clonotype was seen only a few times. The CDR3 loop is CASSQYDRAGSEYF. The CDR3 DNA follows: TGTGCCAGCAGTCAATACGACAGGGCCGGATCGGAGTACTTC. This chain links TRBV28 with TRBJ2-7, with 7 bases fitting TRBD1. The CDR3 has 14 amino acids. CDR1 is MDHEN, CDR2 SYDVKM, per germline. The J segment lost 11 bases and the V segment lost 5 bases, leaving 15 bases of the junction unmatched. The whole variable domain, filled in from reference TRBV28 and TRBJ2-7, reads DVKVTQSSRYLVKRTGEKVFLECVQDMDHENMFWYRQDPGLGLRLIYFSYDVKMKEKGDIPEGYSVSREKKERFSLILESASTNQTSMYLCASSQYDRAGSEYFGPGTRLTVT.

This clonotype appeared many times. V gene TRBV20-1 combines with J gene TRBJ2-7; D unclear. V was cut by 3 bases and J by 0 bases, with 6 bases left in between. This CDR3 is 12 amino acids long. Germline V lookup: CDR1 DFQATT, CDR2 SNEGSKA (reference sequence). The CDR3 DNA is TGCAGTGCTAGGGAGAGCTCCTACGAGCAGTACTTC. This sequence encodes CSARESSYEQYF.

This chain uses TRBV27 with TRBJ2-7; 10 bases fit TRBD1. Germline CDR1 MNHEY, CDR2 SMNVEV (reference sequence). There are 14 residues in the CDR3. J lost 2 bases, V lost 8 bases, and 6 bases had no gene match. CDR3 amino acids: CASGTGVQTYEQYF. Here the CDR3 DNA reads TGTGCCAGCGGGACAGGGGTCCAGACCTACGAGCAGTACTTC.

V usage is TRBV12-3 or TRBV12-4 and J usage is TRBJ1-6, with unresolved D. Trimming removed 5 bases from V and 10 bases from J, with 12 bases in between. This CDR3 contains 13 residues. The CDR3 is CASSNLISSPLHF. The CDR3 DNA follows: TGTGCCAGCAGTAACCTAATATCATCACCCCTCCACTTT.

The chain joins TRBV7-9 to TRBJ1-1, with D tentatively TRBD1 (5 bases). V lost 1 base to trimming and J lost 5 bases, with 20 bases between them. Germline assignment: CDR1 SEHNR and CDR2 FQNEAQ (reference sequence). The CDR3 runs 17 residues. Here the CDR3 reads CASSLDPQGWEETEAFF. The CDR3 DNA sequence: TGTGCCAGCAGCTTAGACCCGCAGGGTTGGGAGGAAACTGAAGCTTTCTTT.

The gene calls are TRBV12-3 or TRBV12-4 and TRBJ2-7, with D unresolved. The CDR3 has 15 residues. Deletions cut 4 bases from V and 2 bases from J, with 15 bases between. This chain's CDR3 is CASSSLLVPPYEQYF. CDR3 sequence (DNA): TGTGCCAGCAGTTCCCTCTTAGTCCCTCCCTACGAGCAGTACTTC.

V is TRBV5-1 and J is TRBJ2-4; TRBD2 might be the D (6 bases). Trimming took off 3 bases at V and 0 bases at J, with 10 bases between the two ends. CDR3 length: 15 residues. Germline assignment: CDR1 SGHRS and CDR2 YFSETQ. The CDR3 coding sequence is TGCGCCAGCAGCTCCGGGGGAATAGCCAAAAACATTCAGTACTTC. Its protein product is CASSSGGIAKNIQYF.

V is TRBV28 and J is TRBJ1-4; 7 bases map to TRBD1. V lost 5 bases to trimming and J lost 13 bases; unmatched junction nucleotides: 13. This CDR3 has 14 amino acids. The germline V gene encodes CDR1 MDHEN and CDR2 SYDVKM. CDR3 nucleotides: TGTGCCAGCAGTCCGATATTTACGACAGGGCGACTGTTTTTT. This encodes CASSPIFTTGRLFF.

This clonotype appeared a few times. The chain employs TRBV29-1 and TRBJ1-1, with TRBD1 matching 9 bases. The CDR3 is 14 amino acids. Germline CDR1 and CDR2: SQVTM and ANQGSEA. V dropped 7 bases and J dropped 1; count of bases not matched to a gene: 7. CDR3 residues: CSALTGGPNTEAFF. DNA for the CDR3: TGCAGCGCCCTGACAGGGGGGCCGAACACTGAAGCTTTCTTT.

V is TRBV5-4 and J is TRBJ2-5; a weak D match, TRBD1 (7 bases). CDR3 length: 16 residues. The ends were cut back, 9 bases at V and 0 bases at J, with 21 bases in the middle. The germline CDR1 and CDR2 sequences are SGHNT and YYREEE (reference sequence). CDR3 nucleotide sequence: TGTGCCACCGGGGGCGGACAGGACCCGTACCAAGAGACCCAGTACTTC. This encodes CATGGGQDPYQETQYF.

The CDR3 is CSARVQGVNQPQHF. CDR3 DNA sequence: TGCAGTGCTAGAGTCCAGGGAGTCAATCAGCCCCAGCATTTT. The J gene is TRBJ1-5, the V gene TRBV20-1, with D possibly matching TRBD1 (5 bases). The V and J ends lost 1 base and 3 bases respectively, with 10 bases between them. The germline V gene has CDR1 DFQATT and CDR2 SNEGSKA (reference sequence). CDR3 size: 14 residues.

V gene TRBV14 combines with J gene TRBJ2-1; 8 bases fit TRBD1. The CDR3 sequence is 12 residues long. V gave up 3 bases and J gave up 11 bases; unmatched junction bases: 3. The germline CDR1 and CDR2 sequences are SGHDN and FVKESK. CDR3 in amino acids: CASSQDRVKQFF. The CDR3 DNA is TGTGCCAGCAGCCAGGACAGGGTGAAGCAGTTCTTC.

The sample holds a few counts of this clonotype. The chain recombines TRBV20-1 with TRBJ1-2; D unresolved. Trimming left V 3 bases short and J 2 bases short, with 4 bases between. The CDR3 extends over 11 amino acids. CDR1 and CDR2 from the germline V gene are DFQATT and SNEGSKA (reference sequence). CDR3 nucleotides: TGCAGTGCTAGTGGGAACTATGGCTACACCTTC. Protein: CSASGNYGYTF.

V gene TRBV5-4 combines with J gene TRBJ2-2; the D is unclear. Trimming shortened V by 6 bases and J by 6 bases, and 6 bases separated the two germline ends. Germline assignment: CDR1 SGHNT and CDR2 YYREEE (reference sequence). The CDR3 spans 11 residues. The chain's CDR3 is CASISAGELFF. CDR3 in DNA: TGTGCCAGCATATCAGCCGGGGAGCTGTTTTTT.

As to this clonotype: A read error may produce the germline difference seen at one junction end. The chain uses TRBV12-3 or TRBV12-4 and TRBJ1-1; 10 bases fit TRBD1. The CDR3 has 18 residues. This CDR3 reads CASSSLFSTGGLGTETFF. The CDR3 region has the DNA TGTGCCAGCAGTTCTCTCTTCTCGACAGGGGGCTTGGGCACTGAAACTTTCTTT.

This chain links TRBV6-2 or TRBV6-3 with TRBJ2-1, with D unclear. The V end was cut by 1 base, the J end by 7 bases, with 17 bases between. Germline values: CDR1 MNHEY, CDR2 SVGEGT. The CDR3 covers 16 residues. The CDR3 sequence: CASSYLIGPLGNEQFF. The CDR3 coding sequence is TGTGCCAGCAGTTACTTGATCGGGCCCTTAGGGAATGAGCAGTTCTTC.

V gene TRBV5-1 combines with J gene TRBJ1-1, with TRBD1 as a possible D gene (6 bases). The V gene lost 0 bases and the J gene lost 0 bases, with 12 bases spanning the gap. Germline CDR1 reads SGHRS; CDR2 reads YFSETQ. This CDR3 contains 16 residues. The CDR3 spells CASSLEGGFVNTEAFF. The CDR3 nucleotides read TGCGCCAGCAGCTTGGAGGGGGGCTTTGTGAACACTGAAGCTTTCTTT.

This clonotype has only a few counts. The rearrangement links TRBV24-1 to TRBJ2-3, with TRBD1 matching over 8 bases. This CDR3 region has 15 residues. V gave up 2 bases and J gave up 3 bases; unmatched junction bases: 3. CDR1 KGHDR and CDR2 SFDVKD come from the germline V gene. The CDR3 reads CATSDWTGSTDTQYF. The CDR3 nucleotides read TGTGCCACCAGTGATTGGACAGGGTCGACAGATACGCAGTATTTT.

Turning to this clonotype: The junction departs from the called germline gene at one end, perhaps through a read error. The genes are TRBV7-2 and TRBJ2-1; 8 bases agree with TRBD1. CDR3 length: 16 amino acids. Germline-derived CDR1 and CDR2 are SGHTA and FQGNSA. This CDR3 is CACSSRGREGYNEQFF. CDR3 DNA sequence: TGTGCCTGCAGCTCCAGGGGGCGTGAAGGCTACAATGAGCAGTTCTTC.

Details on this clonotype: Possible read error: a much larger clone is one base away. CDR3 DNA sequence: TGCAGCGGTGGGACGGGACAAGAGACCCAGTACTTC. This codes for CSGGTGQETQYF. The chain employs TRBV29-1 and TRBJ2-5, with D perhaps given as TRBD1 or TRBD2 (5 bases each). The CDR3 is made up of 12 amino acids. V lost 7 bases and J lost 2, with 11 bases in between. Germline V lookup: CDR1 SQVTM, CDR2 ANQGSEA.

This clonotype was observed a handful of times. At one end the junction does not follow the germline gene, possibly because of a read error. J is TRBJ1-3 and V is TRBV11-2; D not resolved. Germline loops: CDR1 SGHAT, CDR2 FQNNGV. The CDR3 is 12 amino acids. CDR3 amino acids: CASSLGGNTVYF. Written as DNA, the CDR3 is TGTGCCAGCAGCTTAGGTGGAAACACCGTATATTTT.

This clonotype was detected many times. The J gene is TRBJ2-3, the V gene TRBV7-2; no firm D call. Per germline, CDR1 SGHTA and CDR2 FQGNSA. The CDR3 has 11 amino acids. V lost 5 bases and J 7 bases, leaving 7 bases between the germline ends. DNA for the CDR3: TGTGCCAGCAGCGAGATATATACGCAGTATTTT. Amino acid sequence: CASSEIYTQYF. Supplemented by reference TRBV7-2 and TRBJ2-3, the full variable domain reads GAGVSQSPSNKVTEKGKDVELRCDPISGHTALYWYRQSLGQGLEFLIYFQGNSAPDKSGLPSDRFSAERTGGSVSTLTIQRTQQEDSAVYLCASSEIYTQYFGPGTRLTVL.

The chain has TRBV4-1 and TRBJ1-6; TRBD1 agrees at 7 bases. The V gene end was trimmed by 3 bases and the J gene end by 9 bases; junction bases not matched to a gene: 5. Germline V CDR1 and CDR2: MGHRA, YSYEKL. The CDR3 has 14 residues. CDR3 DNA: TGCGCCAGCAGCCACCCGGCAGGGGGTTCACCCCTCCACTTT. This codes for CASSHPAGGSPLHF.